A single TCR beta chain is shown here with its context. This sample was taken from a study of blood T cell repertoires in COVID-19. On the study more broadly: The United States, Italy and Spain were the sources of the acute and convalescent COVID-19 samples. PBMCs, B-cell-depleted T cells, or T cells were the source of the cDNA or gDNA that made up the material.

Original data processing: Estimates of nucleated cell counts were drawn from the amplification of reference gene primers. Libraries were prepared by immunoSEQ multiplex PCR; TCRdb keeps only in-frame clonotypes and omits some of them. That table gives V, J and clone size, and the DNA gave D and trimming. The table shows fewer than 200,000 clones, with around 89% occurring only once. The CDR3 is made up of 18 amino acids. CDR1 is SEHNR and CDR2 is FQNEAQ in the germline V gene (reference sequence). The germline V and J ends were trimmed by 2 bases and 3 bases, with 20 bases remaining between them. This clonotype was obtained from a man aged 18-30 years who had recovered from COVID-19. Material: peripheral blood. The chain carries TRBV7-9 and TRBJ1-3; tentatively, D is TRBD1 (6 bases). The CDR3 protein is CASSLSPGTFRGGNTIYF. CDR3 DNA: TGTGCCAGCAGCTTATCTCCGGGGACATTCAGAGGTGGAAACACCATATATTTT.